Detailed here is one TCR beta chain. Original handling: Amplification from reference gene primers served as the basis for estimated nucleated cell counts. Clones were sequenced by immunoSEQ multiplex PCR, and TCRdb holds only the in-frame ones, with some missing. The DNA gave D and trimming, while V, J and clone size come from that table. The data hold around 120,000 clones, with approximately 87% observed a single time. The data originate from a study of blood T cell repertoires in COVID-19. Across the whole study: Italy, Spain and the United States were the sources of the convalescent and acute COVID-19 samples. Sample material is recorded as cDNA or gDNA derived from T cells, B-cell-depleted T cells, or PBMCs.

CDR3 size: 17 residues. Germline loops: CDR1 MDHEN, CDR2 SYDVKM. Trimming took off 4 bases at V and 2 bases at J, with 18 bases between the two ends. The chain combines TRBV28 with TRBJ2-1; D remains ambiguous. This TCR was sampled from a man between 65 and 85 years old who had recovered from COVID-19. The sample consisted of peripheral blood. Here the CDR3 reads CASSSPPGSVPYNEQFF. DNA of the CDR3: TGTGCCAGCAGTTCCCCCCCCGGGTCTGTCCCCTACAATGAGCAGTTCTTC.